The source of this T cell receptor beta chain is a study of blood T cell repertoires in COVID-19. Study in general: T cells, B-cell-depleted T cells, or PBMCs supplied cDNA or gDNA.

The V segment lost 5 bases and the J segment 10 bases; nucleotides outside the gene matches: 15. The CDR3 runs to 15 residues. From germline, CDR1 is SEHNR and CDR2 FQNEAQ (reference sequence). Original analysis: How many nucleated cells were present was estimated from reference gene primer amplification. Clones were read by immunoSEQ multiplex PCR, and TCRdb kept only the in-frame ones, dropping some. V and J calls and clone size are copied from that table; D and trimming were computed from the DNA. Of roughly 120,000 clones listed, about 86% are singletons. This chain links TRBV7-9 with TRBJ1-1, with 8 bases lining up with TRBD1. The sequence derives from a man between 70 and 80 years old who had recovered from COVID-19. Source material: peripheral blood. CDR3 nucleotides: TGTGCCAGCAGCGCGGGACAGGCAATTGTCTTCTCAGCTTTCTTT. Amino acid sequence: CASSAGQAIVFSAFF.